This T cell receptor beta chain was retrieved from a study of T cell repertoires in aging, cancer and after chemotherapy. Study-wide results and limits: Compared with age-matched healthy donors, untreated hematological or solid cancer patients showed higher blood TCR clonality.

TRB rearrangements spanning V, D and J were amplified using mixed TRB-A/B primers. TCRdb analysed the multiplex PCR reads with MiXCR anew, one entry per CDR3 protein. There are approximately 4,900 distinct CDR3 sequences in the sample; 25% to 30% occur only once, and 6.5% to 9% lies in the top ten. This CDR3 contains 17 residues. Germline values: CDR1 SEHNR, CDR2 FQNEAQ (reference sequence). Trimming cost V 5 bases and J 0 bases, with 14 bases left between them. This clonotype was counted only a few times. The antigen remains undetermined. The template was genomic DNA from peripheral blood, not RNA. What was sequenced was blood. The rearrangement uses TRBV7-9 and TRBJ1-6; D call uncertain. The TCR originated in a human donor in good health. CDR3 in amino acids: CASSRSLQTSYNSPLHF. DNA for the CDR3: TGTGCCAGCAGCCGTTCCCTACAAACCTCCTATAATTCACCCCTCCACTTT.